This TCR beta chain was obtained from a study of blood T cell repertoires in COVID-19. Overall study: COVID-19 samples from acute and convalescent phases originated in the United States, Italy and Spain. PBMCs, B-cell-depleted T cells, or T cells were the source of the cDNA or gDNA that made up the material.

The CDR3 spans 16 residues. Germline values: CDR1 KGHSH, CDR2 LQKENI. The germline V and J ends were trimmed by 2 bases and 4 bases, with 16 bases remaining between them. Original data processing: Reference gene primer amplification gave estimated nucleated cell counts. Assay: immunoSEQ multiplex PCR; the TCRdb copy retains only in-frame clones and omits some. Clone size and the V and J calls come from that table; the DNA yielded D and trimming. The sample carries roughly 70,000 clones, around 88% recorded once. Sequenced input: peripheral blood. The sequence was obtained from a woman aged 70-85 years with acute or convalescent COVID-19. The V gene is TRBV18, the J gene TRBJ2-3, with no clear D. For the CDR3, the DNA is TGTGCCAGCTCACCATCTAGAGTGTCTGGATCAGATACGCAGTATTTT. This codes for CASSPSRVSGSDTQYF.